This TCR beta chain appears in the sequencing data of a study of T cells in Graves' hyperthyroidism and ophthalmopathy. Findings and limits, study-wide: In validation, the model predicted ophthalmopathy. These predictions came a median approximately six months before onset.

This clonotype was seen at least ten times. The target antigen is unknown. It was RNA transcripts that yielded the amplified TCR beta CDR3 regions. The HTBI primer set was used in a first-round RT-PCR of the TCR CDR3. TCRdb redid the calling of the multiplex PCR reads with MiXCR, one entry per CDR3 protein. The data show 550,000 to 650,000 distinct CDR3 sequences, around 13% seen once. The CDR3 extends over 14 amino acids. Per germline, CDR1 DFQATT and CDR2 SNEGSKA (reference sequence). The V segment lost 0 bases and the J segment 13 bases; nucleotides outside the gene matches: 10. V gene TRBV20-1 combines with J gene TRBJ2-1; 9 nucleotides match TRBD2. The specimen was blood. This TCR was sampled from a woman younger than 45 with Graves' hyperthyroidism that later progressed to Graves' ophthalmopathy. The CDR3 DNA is TGCAGTGCTAGAGACCCTGGACTAGCGAGCCTTCAGTTCTTC. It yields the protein CSARDPGLASLQFF.